These 5 T cell receptor beta chains were sequenced from one sample in a study of T cell responses to AZD1222 COVID-19 vaccine (dated by TCRdb to about 2021). The library was made by the immunoSEQ multiplex PCR assay. TCRdb's version of the immuneACCESS table is confined to in-frame rearrangements and falls short of the full clone set. An unresolved V gene accounts for under half of the shortfall where checked; the remainder is of unknown origin. The sample table contains more than 150,000 clones; only one count was recorded for 92% of them. The ten biggest clones cover 1% to 1.5% of the sample. The meaning of the sample's time point label: about 28 days (+/-7) after the second vaccine dose. The source material was peripheral blood, sampled 28 days after the second AZD1222 dose. These receptors originate from an adult who received the AZD1222 COVID-19 vaccine.

The chain employs TRBV20-1 and TRBJ1-5; weak D call: TRBD1 (6 bases). The CDR3 extends over 15 amino acids. Per germline, CDR1 DFQATT and CDR2 SNEGSKA (reference sequence). Between the trimmed V and J ends, which lost 3 bases and 0 bases, there was a span of 12 bases. The CDR3, as DNA: TGCAGTGCTAGTACAGGGACTTCTAGCAATCAGCCCCAGCATTTT. It specifies CSASTGTSSNQPQHF.

This clone appeared once. The chain recombines TRBV6-4 with TRBJ1-2; D is uncertain. The CDR3 contains 12 residues. V was cut by 2 bases and J by 4 bases, with 5 bases left in between. Germline CDR1 and CDR2: MRHNA and SNTAGT. The CDR3 loop reads CASSDGFYGYTF. In nucleotides, the CDR3 is TGTGCCAGCAGTGACGGTTTCTATGGCTACACCTTC.

This chain uses TRBV12-5 with TRBJ2-2; 7 bases line up with TRBD1. This CDR3 has 14 amino acids. Germline lookup yields CDR1 LGHNT and CDR2 FRNRAP. V dropped 4 bases and J dropped 5; count of bases not matched to a gene: 4. The CDR3 protein is CASGSTGYTGELFF. CDR3 nucleotides: TGTGCTAGTGGTTCGACAGGGTATACCGGGGAGCTGTTTTTT.

The chain has TRBV5-1 and TRBJ1-2, with 7 bases that match TRBD1. The CDR3 totals 13 residues. The V gene end was trimmed by 4 bases and the J gene end by 5 bases; junction bases not matched to a gene: 5. Germline V gene lookup returns CDR1 SGHRS and CDR2 YFSETQ. The CDR3: CASSPGRGYGYTF. The CDR3, as DNA: TGCGCCAGCAGCCCCGGCAGGGGGTATGGCTACACCTTC.

V usage is TRBV19 and J usage is TRBJ2-1; 11 bases are a match to TRBD1. Per germline, CDR1 LNHDA and CDR2 SQIVND (reference sequence). J was trimmed by 6 bases and V by 7 bases; bases with no gene match: 5. This CDR3 has 14 residues. CDR3 sequence (DNA): TGTGCCAGTACGGACAGGGGGCACTCCAATGAGCAGTTCTTC. Amino acid sequence: CASTDRGHSNEQFF. Filled out from reference TRBV19 and TRBJ2-1, the complete variable domain reads DGGITQSPKYLFRKEGQNVTLSCEQNLNHDAMYWYRQDPGQGLRLIYYSQIVNDFQKGDIAEGYSVSREKKESFPLTVTSAQKNPTAFYLCASTDRGHSNEQFFGPGTRLTVL.